This entry lists 2 T cell receptor beta chains sequenced from one sample in a study of blood T cells in healthy people across ages. A second PCR of roughly 6 to 12 cycles used a sample-barcoded 5' primer and a J-beta primer mix. TCRdb used MiXCR to reprocess the 5' RACE reads, holding one entry per CDR3 protein. The sample holds more than 900,000 distinct CDR3 sequences, approximately 32% seen once. This sample was also put to use in a study of T cells of mothers and their children.

Source material: blood. The receptors originated from a woman between 40 and 50 years old in good health.

This clonotype was seen at least ten times. The V call is TRBV24-1, the J call TRBJ2-5; 12 bases agree with TRBD1. CDR3 length: 17 residues. The V segment lost 3 bases and the J segment 2 bases; nucleotides outside the gene matches: 6. Germline lookup yields CDR1 KGHDR and CDR2 SFDVKD. CDR3 nucleotide sequence: TGTGCCACCAGTGATCCCGGGACAGGGGGCAGGCAAGAGACCCAGTACTTC. Protein: CATSDPGTGGRQETQYF.

The chain has TRBV6-5 and TRBJ1-6; D unresolved. Looked up from germline, CDR1 is MNHEY and CDR2 is SVGAGI. V lost 8 bases, J lost 7 bases, and 9 bases lay in between. CDR3 length: 12 amino acids. CDR3 residues: CASGERNSPLHF. The CDR3 DNA follows: TGTGCCAGCGGTGAGAGGAATTCACCCCTCCACTTT.